Reported below is one T cell receptor (beta chain). The CDR3 is 14 residues long. Germline CDR1 is SGHTS and CDR2 is YDEGEE. Trimming removed 4 bases at V and 3 bases at J, with 10 bases between. The entry originates in a study of control samples from healthy donors and cancer patients. Data came from immunoSEQ multiplex PCR; TCRdb stores just in-frame clones and leaves some out. The table includes 160,000 or so clones, 92% detected once. This rearrangement joins TRBV5-8 to TRBJ2-2; D unclear. The sample was blood. This clonotype was obtained from a woman aged 30 to 39 in good health. Here the CDR3 reads CASSPSVDTGELFF. CDR3 nucleotides: TGTGCCAGCAGCCCAAGCGTAGACACCGGGGAGCTGTTTTTT.